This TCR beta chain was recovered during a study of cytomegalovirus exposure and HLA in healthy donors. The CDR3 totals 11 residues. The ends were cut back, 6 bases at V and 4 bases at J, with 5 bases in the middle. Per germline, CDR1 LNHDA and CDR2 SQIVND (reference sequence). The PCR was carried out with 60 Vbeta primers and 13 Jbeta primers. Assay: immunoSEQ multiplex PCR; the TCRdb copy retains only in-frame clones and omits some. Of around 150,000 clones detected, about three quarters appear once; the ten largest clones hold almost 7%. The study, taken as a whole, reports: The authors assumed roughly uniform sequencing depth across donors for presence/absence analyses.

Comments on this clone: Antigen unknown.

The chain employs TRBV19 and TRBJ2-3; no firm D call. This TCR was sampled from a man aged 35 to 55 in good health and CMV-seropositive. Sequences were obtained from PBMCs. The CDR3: CASRAADTQYF. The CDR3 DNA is TGTGCCAGTAGAGCTGCAGATACGCAGTATTTT.